The sequence of this TCR beta chain was determined in a study of T cells in Graves' hyperthyroidism and ophthalmopathy. General study findings and limits: Most expanded thyroid clonotypes above 0.001 also appeared in blood.

The germline gives CDR1 SEHNR, CDR2 FQNEAQ (reference sequence). V lost 5 bases and J 9 bases, leaving 20 bases between the germline ends. The CDR3 length is 14 residues. Remarks on this clonotype: Its target is not known.

Each diagnosis was grounded in clinical symptoms, serum thyroxine and TRAb, thyroid ultrasound, and orbital computed tomography. Blood was drawn at first hyperthyroidism diagnosis, before any ophthalmopathy symptoms. Fresh 10 ml peripheral blood yielded PBMCs. Amplification of TCR beta CDR3 regions was performed using RNA transcripts as template. An initial round of RT-PCR targeting the TCR CDR3 relied on the HTBI primer set. TCRdb reprocessed the multiplex PCR reads with MiXCR, giving one entry per CDR3 protein. The table has fewer than 450,000 distinct CDR3 sequences, roughly 17% seen once. This sequence was found in a woman aged 25 to 39 with Graves' hyperthyroidism that later progressed to Graves' ophthalmopathy. Specimen: blood. The chain is built from TRBV7-9 and TRBJ2-7; D is possibly TRBD1 (8 bases). CDR3 sequence reads: CASSPPTGEGRQYF. As DNA, the CDR3 is TGTGCCAGCAGCCCCCCGACAGGGGAGGGGAGGCAGTACTTC.